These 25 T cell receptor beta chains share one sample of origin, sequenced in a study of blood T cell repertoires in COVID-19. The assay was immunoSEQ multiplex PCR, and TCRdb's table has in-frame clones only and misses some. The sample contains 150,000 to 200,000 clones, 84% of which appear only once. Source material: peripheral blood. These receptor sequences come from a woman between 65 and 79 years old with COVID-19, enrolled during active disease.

As DNA, the CDR3 is TGTGCCAGCAGAGAAACAGGGATAGGGGCCGGGGAGCTGTTTTTT. It encodes CASRETGIGAGELFF. This rearrangement joins TRBV2 to TRBJ2-2; weak D call: TRBD1 (6 bases). Per germline, CDR1 SNHLY and CDR2 FYNNEI. The CDR3 totals 15 residues. Deletions cut 6 bases from V and 6 bases from J, with 17 bases between.

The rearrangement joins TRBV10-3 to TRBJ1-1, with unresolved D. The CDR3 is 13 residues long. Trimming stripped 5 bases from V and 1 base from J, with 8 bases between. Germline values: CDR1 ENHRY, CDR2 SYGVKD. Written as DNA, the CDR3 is TGTGCCATCAGTATGACTACGAACACTGAAGCTTTCTTT. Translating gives CAISMTTNTEAFF.

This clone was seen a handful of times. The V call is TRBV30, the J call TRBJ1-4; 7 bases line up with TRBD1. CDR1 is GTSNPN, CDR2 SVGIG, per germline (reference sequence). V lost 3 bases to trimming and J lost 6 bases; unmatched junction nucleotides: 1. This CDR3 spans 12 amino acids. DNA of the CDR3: TGTGCCTGGAGACAGGGGCATGAAAAACTGTTTTTT. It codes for CAWRQGHEKLFF.

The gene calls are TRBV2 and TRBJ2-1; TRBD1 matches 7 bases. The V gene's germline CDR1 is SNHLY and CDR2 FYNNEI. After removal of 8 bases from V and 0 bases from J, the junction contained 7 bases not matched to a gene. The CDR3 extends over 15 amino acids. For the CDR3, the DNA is TGTGCCAGCGGGAAGGGACAGAGCTCCTACAATGAGCAGTTCTTC. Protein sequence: CASGKGQSSYNEQFF.

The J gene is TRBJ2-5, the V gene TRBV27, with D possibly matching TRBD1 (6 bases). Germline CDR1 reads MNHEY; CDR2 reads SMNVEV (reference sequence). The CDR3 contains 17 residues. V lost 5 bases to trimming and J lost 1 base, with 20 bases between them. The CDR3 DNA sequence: TGTGCCAGCAGTCCACTGGGGAGCCGGGACACCCAAGAGACCCAGTACTTC. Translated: CASSPLGSRDTQETQYF.

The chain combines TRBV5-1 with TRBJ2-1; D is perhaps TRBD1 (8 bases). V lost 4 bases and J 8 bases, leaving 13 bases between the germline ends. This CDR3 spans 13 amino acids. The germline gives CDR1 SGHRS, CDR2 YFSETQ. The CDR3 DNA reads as TGCGCCAGCAGCCGACAGGGGAGGGATGAGCAGTTCTTC. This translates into CASSRQGRDEQFF.

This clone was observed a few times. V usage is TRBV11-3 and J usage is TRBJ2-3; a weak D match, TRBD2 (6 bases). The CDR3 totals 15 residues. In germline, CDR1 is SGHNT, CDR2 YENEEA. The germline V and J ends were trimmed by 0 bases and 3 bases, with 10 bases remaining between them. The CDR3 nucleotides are TGTGCCAGCAGCTTAGACGGGAGCAGGACAGATACGCAGTATTTT. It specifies CASSLDGSRTDTQYF.

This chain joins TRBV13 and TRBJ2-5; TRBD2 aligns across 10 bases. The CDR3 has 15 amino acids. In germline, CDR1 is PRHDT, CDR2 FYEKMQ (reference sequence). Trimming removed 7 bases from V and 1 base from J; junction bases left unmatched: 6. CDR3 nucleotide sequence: TGTGCCAGCACCGCCGGACTAGCGGTCCAAGAGACCCAGTACTTC. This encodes CASTAGLAVQETQYF.

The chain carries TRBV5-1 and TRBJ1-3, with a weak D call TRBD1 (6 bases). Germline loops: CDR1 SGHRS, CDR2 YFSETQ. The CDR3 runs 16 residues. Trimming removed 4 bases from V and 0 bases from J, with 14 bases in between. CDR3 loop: CASSPGTSFSGNTIYF. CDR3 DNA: TGCGCCAGCAGCCCCGGGACATCCTTCTCTGGAAACACCATATATTTT.

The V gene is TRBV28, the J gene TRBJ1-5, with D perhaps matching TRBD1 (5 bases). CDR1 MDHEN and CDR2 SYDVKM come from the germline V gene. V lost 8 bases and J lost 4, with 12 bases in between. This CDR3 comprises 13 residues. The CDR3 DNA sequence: TGTGCCAGCTCTCAGGGTGGAAATCAGCCCCAGCATTTT. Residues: CASSQGGNQPQHF.

CDR3 protein: CAWSSWDSGGTNEKLFF. In DNA, the CDR3 is TGTGCCTGGAGTTCGTGGGACAGTGGGGGAACTAATGAAAAACTGTTTTTT. J is TRBJ1-4 and V is TRBV30; 7 bases match TRBD1. Germline lookup yields CDR1 GTSNPN and CDR2 SVGIG (reference sequence). This CDR3 spans 17 amino acids. V trimming: 2 bases; J trimming: 1 base; junction bases outside the gene matches: 10.

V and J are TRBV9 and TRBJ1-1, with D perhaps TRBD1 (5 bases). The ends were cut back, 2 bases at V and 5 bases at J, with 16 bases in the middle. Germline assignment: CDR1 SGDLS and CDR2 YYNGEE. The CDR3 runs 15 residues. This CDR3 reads CASSVGGMMSTEAFF. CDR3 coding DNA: TGTGCCAGCAGCGTTGGGGGGATGATGAGTACTGAAGCTTTCTTT.

Here the CDR3 DNA reads TGCGCCAGCAACCCCCGGACTAGCGGGAGTACAGATACGCAGTATTTT. Translating it yields CASNPRTSGSTDTQYF. The chain employs TRBV5-1 and TRBJ2-3; 13 bases fit TRBD2. The junction had 7 bases not matched to a gene; V was cut back by 6 bases and J by 3 bases. CDR3 length equals 16 residues. The V gene's germline CDR1 is SGHRS and CDR2 YFSETQ. The full variable domain, completed using reference TRBV5-1 and TRBJ2-3, is KAGVTQTPRYLIKTRGQQVTLSCSPISGHRSVSWYQQTPGQGLQFLFEYFSETQRNKGNFPGRFSGRQFSNSRSEMNVSTLELGDSALYLCASNPRTSGSTDTQYFGPGTRLTVL.

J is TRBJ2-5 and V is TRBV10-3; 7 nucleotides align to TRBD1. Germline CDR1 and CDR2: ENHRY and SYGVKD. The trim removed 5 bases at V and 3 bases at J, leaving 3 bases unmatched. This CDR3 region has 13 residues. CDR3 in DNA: TGTGCCATCAGTTTCGGGACAGAAGAGACCCAGTACTTC. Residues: CAISFGTEETQYF.

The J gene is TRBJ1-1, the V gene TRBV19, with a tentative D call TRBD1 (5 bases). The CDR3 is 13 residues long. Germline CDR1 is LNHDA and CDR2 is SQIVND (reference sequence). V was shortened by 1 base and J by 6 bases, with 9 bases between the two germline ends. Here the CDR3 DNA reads TGTGCCAGTAGTATAGTCGGGGGGTCTGAAGCTTTCTTT. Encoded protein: CASSIVGGSEAFF.

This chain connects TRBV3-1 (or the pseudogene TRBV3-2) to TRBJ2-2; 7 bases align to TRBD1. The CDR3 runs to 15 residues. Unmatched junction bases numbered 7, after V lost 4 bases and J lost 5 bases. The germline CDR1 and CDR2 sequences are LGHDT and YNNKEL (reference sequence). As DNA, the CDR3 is TGTGCCAGCAGCCGCTTGACAGGGTCTACCGGGGAGCTGTTTTTT. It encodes CASSRLTGSTGELFF.

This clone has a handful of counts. The CDR3 bases are TGTGCCAGCAGCCGGGGACAGATAGAGAATCAGCCCCAGCATTTT. Protein sequence: CASSRGQIENQPQHF. This chain links TRBV5-6 with TRBJ1-5; 7 nucleotides match TRBD1. The V gene end was trimmed by 4 bases and the J gene end by 4 bases; junction bases not matched to a gene: 8. The CDR3 is 15 amino acids. Looked up from germline, CDR1 is SGHDT and CDR2 is YYEEEE.

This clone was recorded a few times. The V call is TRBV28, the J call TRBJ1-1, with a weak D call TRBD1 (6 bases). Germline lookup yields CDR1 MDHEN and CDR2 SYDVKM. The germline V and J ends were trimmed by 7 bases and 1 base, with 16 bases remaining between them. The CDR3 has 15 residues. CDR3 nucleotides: TGTGCCAGCACCGCTGCGGGAGGGGGGAACACTGAAGCTTTCTTT. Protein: CASTAAGGGNTEAFF.

CDR3 protein: CASSLSGQGRKGEQYV. CDR3 sequence (DNA): TGTGCCAGCAGTTTATCTGGACAGGGGAGGAAGGGCGAGCAGTACGTC. The V and J genes are TRBV28 and TRBJ2-7, with 9 bases lining up with TRBD1. This CDR3 comprises 16 residues. Germline assignment: CDR1 MDHEN and CDR2 SYDVKM. J was trimmed by 6 bases and V by 1 base; bases with no gene match: 10.

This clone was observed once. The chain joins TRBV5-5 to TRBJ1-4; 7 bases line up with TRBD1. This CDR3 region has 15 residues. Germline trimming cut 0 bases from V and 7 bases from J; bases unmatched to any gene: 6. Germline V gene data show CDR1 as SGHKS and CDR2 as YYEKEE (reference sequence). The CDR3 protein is CASSLALRQGEKLFF. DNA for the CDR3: TGTGCCAGCAGCTTGGCCCTCCGACAGGGTGAAAAACTGTTTTTT.

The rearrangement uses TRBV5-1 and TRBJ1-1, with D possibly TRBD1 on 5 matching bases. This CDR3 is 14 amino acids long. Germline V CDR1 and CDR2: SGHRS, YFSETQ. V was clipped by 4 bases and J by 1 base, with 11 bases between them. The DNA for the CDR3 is TGCGCCAGCAGCGGATTCACAGGGAACACTGAAGCTTTCTTT. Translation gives CASSGFTGNTEAFF. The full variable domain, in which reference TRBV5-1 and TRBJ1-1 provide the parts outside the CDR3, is KAGVTQTPRYLIKTRGQQVTLSCSPISGHRSVSWYQQTPGQGLQFLFEYFSETQRNKGNFPGRFSGRQFSNSRSEMNVSTLELGDSALYLCASSGFTGNTEAFFGQGTRLTVV.

The CDR3 region is CASSLVLAATGELFF. The CDR3 nucleotides are TGTGCCAGCAGCTTAGTCCTAGCGGCGACCGGGGAGCTGTTTTTT. The rearrangement links TRBV11-2 to TRBJ2-2; TRBD2 matches at 7 bases. After removal of 1 base from V and 5 bases from J, the junction contained 4 bases not matched to a gene. The CDR3 is 15 amino acids. Germline values: CDR1 SGHAT, CDR2 FQNNGV.

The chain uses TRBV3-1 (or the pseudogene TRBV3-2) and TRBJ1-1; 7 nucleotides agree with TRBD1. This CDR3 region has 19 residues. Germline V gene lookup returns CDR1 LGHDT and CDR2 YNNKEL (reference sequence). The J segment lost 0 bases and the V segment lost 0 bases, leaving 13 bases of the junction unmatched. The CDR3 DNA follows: TGTGCCAGCAGCCAAGATGTATCATATAGACAGGGATTGAACACTGAAGCTTTCTTT. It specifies CASSQDVSYRQGLNTEAFF.

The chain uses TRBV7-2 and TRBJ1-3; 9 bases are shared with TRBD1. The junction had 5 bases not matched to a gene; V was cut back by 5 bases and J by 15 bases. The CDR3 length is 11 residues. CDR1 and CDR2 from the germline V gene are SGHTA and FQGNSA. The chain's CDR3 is CASSKGQGKYF. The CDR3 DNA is TGTGCCAGCAGCAAGGGACAGGGAAAATATTTT. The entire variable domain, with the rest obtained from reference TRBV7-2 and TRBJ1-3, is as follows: GAGVSQSPSNKVTEKGKDVELRCDPISGHTALYWYRQSLGQGLEFLIYFQGNSAPDKSGLPSDRFSAERTGGSVSTLTIQRTQQEDSAVYLCASSKGQGKYFGEGSWLTVV.

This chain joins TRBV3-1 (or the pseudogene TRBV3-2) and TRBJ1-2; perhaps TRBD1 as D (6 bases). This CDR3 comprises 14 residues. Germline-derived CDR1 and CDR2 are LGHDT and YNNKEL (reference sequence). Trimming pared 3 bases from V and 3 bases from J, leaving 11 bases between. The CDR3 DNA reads TGTGCCAGCAGCCACCAGGGGTTGGACTATGGCTACACCTTC. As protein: CASSHQGLDYGYTF.